These 14 T cell receptor beta chains share one sample of origin, sequenced in a study of blood T cells in healthy people across ages. Next came a second PCR, run for roughly 6 to 11 cycles, which used a sample-barcoded 5' primer along with a J-beta primer mix. TCRdb itself ran the 5' RACE reads through MiXCR, one entry per CDR3 protein. The table lists about 1.6 million distinct CDR3 sequences, approximately 32% of them singletons. Sequencing was done on a sample of blood. These TCRs come from a woman between 25 and 40 years old in good health.

The chain recombines TRBV28 with TRBJ2-3; D unclear. Trimming took off 1 base at V and 6 bases at J, with 14 bases between the two ends. This CDR3 is built from 15 residues. CDR1 is MDHEN, CDR2 SYDVKM, per germline. The chain's CDR3 is CASSLSEPSSDTQYF. CDR3 nucleotides: TGTGCCAGCAGTTTATCGGAACCCTCATCCGATACGCAGTATTTT.

V usage is TRBV6-1 and J usage is TRBJ2-1, with D uncertain. Trimming stripped 3 bases from V and 4 bases from J, with 10 bases between. The CDR3 is made up of 14 amino acids. CDR1 is MNHNS and CDR2 is SASEGT in the germline V gene. CDR3 protein: CASSDRVGYNEQFF. CDR3 in DNA: TGTGCCAGCAGTGATAGGGTTGGTTACAATGAGCAGTTCTTC.

Points on this clonotype: One end of the junction does not line up with germline, which may come from a read error. This chain uses TRBV20-1 with TRBJ1-5; D unclear. The CDR3 covers 13 residues. Germline V gene lookup returns CDR1 DFQATT and CDR2 SNEGSKA (reference sequence). The CDR3 nucleotides are TGCAGTGCCCCAACCAGCTACAATCAGCCCCGGCATTTT. Protein sequence: CSAPTSYNQPRHF.

The CDR3 DNA reads as TGCAGTGCTAGAGATTTTGAGTGGGACAATGAGCAGTTCTTC. Its protein product is CSARDFEWDNEQFF. The chain recombines TRBV20-1 with TRBJ2-1; D is ambiguous. Trimming removed 0 bases at V and 5 bases at J, with 11 bases between. Germline V CDR1 and CDR2: DFQATT, SNEGSKA (reference sequence). The CDR3 extends over 14 amino acids.

This chain links TRBV20-1 with TRBJ2-7; D may be TRBD1 (6 bases). Germline loops: CDR1 DFQATT, CDR2 SNEGSKA (reference sequence). There are 14 residues in the CDR3. The DNA for the CDR3 is TGCAGCTTGGAACCTTGGGACACCCCTAACGAGCAGTACTTC. Its translation: CSLEPWDTPNEQYF.

The chain has TRBV2 and TRBJ1-1, with 7 nucleotides matching TRBD1. Trimming took 4 bases from V and 7 from J; bases not matched to a gene: 6. Germline CDR1 reads SNHLY; CDR2 reads FYNNEI. CDR3 size: 13 residues. The DNA for the CDR3 is TGTGCCAGCAGTGCAGACAGGGTGTATGAAGCTTTCTTT. Translating it yields CASSADRVYEAFF.

In its sample, this clonotype was seen a few times. The CDR3, as DNA: TGTGCCAGCAGTTACTCCGCAGGGCCCCCTTTTTCATTAACCCAGCATTTT. Translated, it gives CASSYSAGPPFSLTQHF. This chain joins TRBV6-2 or TRBV6-3 and TRBJ1-5; perhaps TRBD1 as D (5 bases). CDR3 length: 17 residues. Trimming shortened V by 0 bases and J by 11 bases, and 23 bases separated the two germline ends. Germline V gene sequence: CDR1 MNHEY, CDR2 SVGEGT.

The chain employs TRBV4-1 and TRBJ1-6; the D is unclear. There are 14 residues in the CDR3. The germline V gene encodes CDR1 MGHRA and CDR2 YSYEKL. The V gene lost 0 bases and the J gene lost 9 bases, with 9 bases spanning the gap. The CDR3 DNA sequence: TGCGCCAGCAGCCAAGATCAGAGTATTTCACCCCTCCACTTT. The encoded protein is CASSQDQSISPLHF.

This clonotype was recorded a few times. The chain links TRBV27 to TRBJ2-1; 8 bases fit TRBD2. CDR3 size: 16 residues. Germline-derived CDR1 and CDR2 are MNHEY and SMNVEV (reference sequence). The V segment lost 9 bases and the J segment 0 bases; nucleotides outside the gene matches: 10. The chain's CDR3 is CASRLASASSYNEQFF. The CDR3 nucleotides are TGTGCCAGTAGACTAGCGTCGGCGAGCTCCTACAATGAGCAGTTCTTC.

This clonotype was seen a few times. V usage is TRBV20-1 and J usage is TRBJ2-5, with 7 bases matching TRBD2. The J segment lost 2 bases and the V segment lost 5 bases, leaving 5 bases of the junction unmatched. Germline-derived CDR1 and CDR2 are DFQATT and SNEGSKA (reference sequence). The CDR3 extends over 13 amino acids. The CDR3 DNA sequence: TGCAGTGCTCCCTCTAGCGGTCAAGAGACCCAGTACTTC. This gives the protein CSAPSSGQETQYF.

This chain links TRBV7-2 with TRBJ2-7, with 8 nucleotides matching TRBD2. The CDR3 spans 16 residues. Trimming took 1 base from V and 0 from J; bases not matched to a gene: 5. Per the germline V gene, CDR1 is SGHTA and CDR2 is FQGNSA. The CDR3 protein is CASSLVLAGGSYEQYF. CDR3 bases: TGTGCCAGCAGCTTAGTCCTTGCGGGGGGCTCCTACGAGCAGTACTTC. The full variable domain, with the rest looked up from reference TRBV7-2 and TRBJ2-7, is GAGVSQSPSNKVTEKGKDVELRCDPISGHTALYWYRQSLGQGLEFLIYFQGNSAPDKSGLPSDRFSAERTGGSVSTLTIQRTQQEDSAVYLCASSLVLAGGSYEQYFGPGTRLTVT.

The chain uses TRBV2 and TRBJ2-3; D is ambiguous. CDR1 and CDR2 from the germline V gene are SNHLY and FYNNEI. The length of the CDR3 is 10 residues. V was trimmed by 6 bases and J by 7 bases, leaving 5 bases between them. DNA of the CDR3: TGTGCCAGCAGCGGTTATACGCAGTATTTT. It codes for CASSGYTQYF.

This clonotype was counted a few times. Just one base apart from a much larger clone, this may be a read error. CDR3 nucleotide sequence: TGTGCCGGCAGGCCCCCAGGGGGCTCTGGGGCCAACGTCCTGACTTTC. Translating gives CAGRPPGGSGANVLTF. The chain is built from TRBV28 and TRBJ2-6; 7 bases map to TRBD1. The length of the CDR3 is 16 residues. The V gene's germline CDR1 is MDHEN and CDR2 SYDVKM.

This clonotype was observed many times. The J gene is TRBJ2-7, the V gene TRBV5-1; D uncertain. Germline loops: CDR1 SGHRS, CDR2 YFSETQ. The CDR3 sequence is 10 residues long. Trimming took 3 bases from V and 12 from J, leaving 10 bases between them. Written as DNA, the CDR3 is TGCGCCAGCAGCTCCTTATATCCGTACTTC. This sequence encodes CASSSLYPYF.